The clone carrying this T cell receptor beta chain is a singleton in its sample. Its antigen remains unidentified. Naive CD8 cells were CD45RO-negative, positively selected for CCR7, excluding terminally differentiated effector memory CD45RA+ cells. These data belong to a study of shared clonotypes between healthy human individuals. Study details: For every donor, three CD4 naive, three CD4 memory, two CD8 naive and one CD8 memory plates were used.

Study findings and constraints: Clonotype sharing among donors likely depends on sequencing depth. Non-shared clonotypes had lower generation probabilities than those shared by all four donors. A few donors showed sharing of approximately 4.7% of naive CD4 clonotypes.

TCRdb keeps only in-frame clones here, not all; method: immunoSEQ multiplex PCR. The table shows some 2.1 million clones, with roughly 95% occurring only once. Germline loops: CDR1 SGHTS, CDR2 YDEGEE. V gave up 0 bases and J gave up 0 bases, with 10 bases separating them. This CDR3 is 17 amino acids long. The origin of this receptor is a man younger than 30 in good health. The genes are TRBV5-8 and TRBJ1-6; D remains ambiguous. The specimen sequenced was naive CD8+ T cells sorted from blood. This CDR3 is CASSLAAVSSYNSPLHF. CDR3 in DNA: TGTGCCAGCAGCTTGGCGGCAGTAAGCTCCTATAATTCACCCCTCCACTTT.